These 8 T cell receptor beta chains originate from one sample sequenced in a study of blood T cell repertoires in COVID-19. Clones were sequenced by immunoSEQ multiplex PCR, and TCRdb holds only the in-frame ones, with some missing. The top ten clones hold 0.9% to 1.2% of a sample with roughly 400,000 clones, more than 80% of them seen once. Sequences were obtained from PBMCs or T cells enriched from blood (not recorded which). Source of these receptors: a young man who had recovered from COVID-19.

The V and J genes are TRBV7-6 and TRBJ2-5; 9 bases agree with TRBD2. Losses at the gene ends were 4 bases for V and 5 bases for J; bases not matched to a gene: 17. CDR3 length: 18 residues. Per the germline V gene, CDR1 is SGHVS and CDR2 is FNYEAQ. Here the CDR3 reads CASSSPYLSGSLFETQYF. The CDR3 coding sequence is TGTGCCAGCAGCTCCCCTTACCTTAGCGGGAGTCTTTTTGAGACCCAGTACTTC.

This clone was picked up a small number of times. The rearrangement joins TRBV7-9 to TRBJ1-5; possible D gene TRBD1, 6 bases. The ends were cut back, 3 bases at V and 0 bases at J, with 15 bases in the middle. This CDR3 contains 17 residues. The germline V gene encodes CDR1 SEHNR and CDR2 FQNEAQ (reference sequence). The CDR3 here is CASSLSVGGASNQPQHF. The DNA of the CDR3 is TGTGCCAGCAGCTTGTCCGTGGGGGGGGCTAGCAATCAGCCCCAGCATTTT.

The CDR3 DNA reads TGTGCCAGCAGCCGAAGAACAGGAATCACTGAAGCTTTCTTT. Its protein is CASSRRTGITEAFF. The chain has TRBV3-1 (or the pseudogene TRBV3-2) and TRBJ1-1; perhaps TRBD1 as D (5 bases). Trimming stripped 4 bases from V and 4 bases from J, with 13 bases between. The germline V gene encodes CDR1 LGHDT and CDR2 YNNKEL (reference sequence). This CDR3 comprises 14 residues.

This clone was seen more than once but under ten times. This chain joins TRBV5-1 and TRBJ2-2; 10 bases map to TRBD2. Per germline, CDR1 SGHRS and CDR2 YFSETQ. The junction had 8 bases not matched to a gene; V was cut back by 4 bases and J by 5 bases. The CDR3 has 16 residues. The CDR3 region has the DNA TGCGCCAGCAGCGCTTTACTAGCGGGGCCTACCGGGGAGCTGTTTTTT. Protein sequence: CASSALLAGPTGELFF.

The V call is TRBV28, the J call TRBJ1-2, with 7 bases lining up with TRBD1. The V and J ends lost 6 bases and 3 bases, in that order; junction bases with no gene match: 4. The germline V gene encodes CDR1 MDHEN and CDR2 SYDVKM. The CDR3 runs 13 residues. CDR3 nucleotide sequence: TGTGCCAGCAGGATGGACAGGCACTATGGCTACACCTTC. This translates into CASRMDRHYGYTF.

The chain couples TRBV4-2 to TRBJ1-1; 8 bases agree with TRBD1. Germline-derived CDR1 and CDR2 are LGHNA and YNFKEQ. This CDR3 is built from 16 residues. V lost 1 base to trimming and J lost 6 bases; unmatched junction nucleotides: 10. The CDR3 DNA reads as TGTGCCAGCAGCCAAGGTTTTGGGCAGGGGGCTGCTGAAGCTTTCTTT. It translates to CASSQGFGQGAAEAFF.

Comments on this clone: Other nucleotide sequences from this sample produce the same CDR3. This chain joins TRBV27 and TRBJ1-2, with unresolved D. Germline V gene data show CDR1 as MNHEY and CDR2 as SMNVEV (reference sequence). The CDR3 length is 13 residues. V lost 2 bases to trimming and J lost 2 bases, with 6 bases between them. DNA of the CDR3: TGTGCCAGCAGTTTAACGGGGAACTATGGCTACACCTTC. Amino acids: CASSLTGNYGYTF.

The gene calls are TRBV2 and TRBJ2-1, with 7 nucleotides matching TRBD2. Germline CDR1 is SNHLY and CDR2 is FYNNEI. Trimming at V came to 6 bases and at J to 9 bases, leaving 14 bases not matched to a gene. This CDR3 comprises 15 residues. The CDR3 DNA sequence: TGTGCCAGCAGAGTGCAGTCACCGGGAGGTGGTGAGCAGTTCTTC. The encoded protein is CASRVQSPGGGEQFF.